This T cell receptor beta chain is from a study of cytotoxic CD8 clonotypes in ibrutinib-treated CLL. TCRdb's copy holds only in-frame clones and misses some; the assay was immunoSEQ multiplex PCR. The sample lists over 140,000 clones, around 80% occurring once. About this clone itself: The antigen is unknown.

Points from the study as a whole: Sustained-remission patients were sampled at different times than progressing patients were.

TCR beta libraries used about 2 micrograms of DNA from cryopreserved PBMCs. The input for sequencing was PBMCs, taken after 36 months of ibrutinib treatment. The clonotype was recovered from a human donor with chronic lymphocytic leukemia.

The CDR3 spells CASSFGTAYEQYF. The CDR3 DNA reads TGTGCCAGCAGCTTTGGGACAGCTTACGAGCAGTACTTC. The genes are TRBV7-9 and TRBJ2-7; 7 positions agree with TRBD1. V shed 3 bases, J shed 4 bases, and the junction held 3 bases outside the gene matches. Germline-derived CDR1 and CDR2 are SEHNR and FQNEAQ (reference sequence). The CDR3 consists of 13 residues.